The source of this T cell receptor (beta chain) is a study of T cell responses to AZD1222 COVID-19 vaccine. Study results and limitations: Females outnumbered males among donors, who were mostly white British; clonal diversity was possibly underestimated.

Details on this clone: Antigen: not known. Other DNA sequences from this sample encode an identical CDR3 as well.

The CDR3 consists of 14 residues. Germline loops: CDR1 MNHEY, CDR2 SVGAGI. V gave up 6 bases and J gave up 5 bases; unmatched junction bases: 4. Sequenced by immunoSEQ multiplex PCR; TCRdb stores in-frame clones only, minus some. The profile shows 120,000 to 150,000 clones, about 90% of them singletons. This TCR came from an adult who received the MenACWY meningococcal vaccine as a control. Specimen: peripheral blood, collected 28 days after the second dose of the MenACWY control vaccine. The chain combines TRBV6-5 with TRBJ2-3; 11 bases fit TRBD2. For the CDR3, the DNA is TGTGCCAGCAGCCTAGGACTAGCGGGAGATACGCAGTATTTT. The encoded protein is CASSLGLAGDTQYF.